This TCR beta chain stems from a study of cytomegalovirus exposure and HLA in healthy donors. Primers for the PCR totalled 60 Vbeta and 13 Jbeta. Some clones are missing from TCRdb's copy, which holds only in-frame ones; the method was immunoSEQ multiplex PCR. The sample includes about 91,000 clones, around nine tenths of them seen just once. V was trimmed by 3 bases and J by 1 base, leaving 9 bases between them. The V gene's germline CDR1 is LNHDA and CDR2 SQIVND (reference sequence). The CDR3 totals 14 residues. Study-wide findings and caveats: In a later analysis, V- and J-gene trimming of beta chains associated with a DCLRE1C missense variant, replicated independently.

Regarding this clone: Its antigen is still unknown.

The receptor's source is a man aged 25 to 45 in good health and CMV-seropositive. The genes are TRBV19 and TRBJ1-1; D gene uncertain. The sequenced sample was PBMCs. CDR3 region: CASSIAGGNTEAFF. CDR3 coding DNA: TGTGCCAGTAGTATCGCAGGTGGGAACACTGAAGCTTTCTTT.